One T cell receptor beta chain is described in this entry. Antigen unknown. The CDR3 consists of 14 residues. CDR1 and CDR2 from the germline V gene are LGHNT and FRNRAP. V lost 5 bases and J lost 6; bases outside the gene matches: 7. The data are from a study of regulatory T cells in long-lasting Graves disease. General observations from the study: It is possible that accuracy was reduced by the small size of the sample.

According to the study, TCR beta libraries were built with iRepertoire HTBI primers and CDR3-region Arm-PCR. TCRdb itself ran the multiplex PCR reads through MiXCR, one entry per CDR3 protein. This repertoire shows hundreds of thousands of distinct CDR3 sequences, roughly 14% found once; its top ten account for roughly a tenth. Described time point: newly diagnosed GD, antithyroid drugs for less than 3 months. Scientists built the TCR library using RNA that was extracted from PBMCs. These data were also reused for a study on T cells in Graves' hyperthyroidism and ophthalmopathy.

The sequencing here drew on peripheral blood mononuclear cells (PBMCs), taken at new diagnosis, from a patient treated with antithyroid drugs. The receptor's source is a man aged 25-45 years with Graves disease. This chain joins TRBV12-5 and TRBJ1-1, with TRBD1 identical over 9 bases. As DNA, the CDR3 is TGTGCTAGTGGTCTCGGGACAGGGCGGCCTGAAGCTTTCTTT. This translates into CASGLGTGRPEAFF.